Presented here are 7 T cell receptor beta chains from one specimen sequenced in a study of shared clonotypes between healthy human individuals. The data were produced by immunoSEQ multiplex PCR, yet TCRdb's version contains in-frame clones alone and is incomplete. Among roughly 500,000 clones listed, about 82% were seen once. Sequences were obtained from PBMCs. These receptors were taken from a woman aged 35 to 49 in good health. Some clones in this sample may be carry-over from other donors' samples.

A note on this clone: A much larger clone differs from this one at a single base, so this may be a read error. Other nucleotide sequences from this sample produce the same CDR3. This rearrangement joins TRBV2 to TRBJ2-2; 10 bases match TRBD1. Per the germline V gene, CDR1 is SNHLY and CDR2 is FYNNEI. The CDR3 contains 15 residues. CDR3 coding DNA: TGTGCCAGCAGTCCGGGGACAGGGGTTAACGGGGAGTTGTTTTTT. Translated, it gives CASSPGTGVNGELFF.

A note on this clone: The same CDR3 also results from other DNA sequences found in this sample. This chain joins TRBV6-1 and TRBJ2-7, with a tentative D call TRBD2 (5 bases). This CDR3 comprises 14 residues. From germline, CDR1 is MNHNS and CDR2 SASEGT. V lost 2 bases and J lost 3, with 11 bases in between. The CDR3 DNA follows: TGTGCCAGCAGTGAACTTACGGGATTCTACGAGCAGTACTTC. Residues: CASSELTGFYEQYF.

This clone was seen many times. J is TRBJ2-7 and V is TRBV5-1; D is tentatively TRBD1 or TRBD2 (5 bases each). Germline assignment: CDR1 SGHRS and CDR2 YFSETQ. Trimming removed 4 bases from V and 2 bases from J, with 16 bases in between. The CDR3 length is 15 residues. The DNA of the CDR3 is TGCGCCAGCAGCCGAGGGGCGATTTCTACCTACGAGCAGTACTTC. It specifies CASSRGAISTYEQYF.

The rearrangement joins TRBV2 to TRBJ2-7; no reliable D call. V was clipped by 7 bases and J by 0 bases, with 13 bases between them. Germline assignment: CDR1 SNHLY and CDR2 FYNNEI. The CDR3 is 14 amino acids. CDR3 residues: CASTFQRSSYEQYF. The CDR3, as DNA: TGTGCCAGCACCTTCCAGAGGAGCTCCTACGAGCAGTACTTC. The full variable domain, with the rest looked up from reference TRBV2 and TRBJ2-7, is EPEVTQTPSHQVTQMGQEVILRCVPISNHLYFYWYRQILGQKVEFLVSFYNNEISEKSEIFDDQFSVERPDGSNFTLKIRSTKLEDSAMYFCASTFQRSSYEQYFGPGTRLTVT.

The chain is built from TRBV6-4 and TRBJ2-1; 12 bases line up with TRBD2. V shed 10 bases and J 5 bases; nucleotides not matched to a gene: 3. This CDR3 has 13 amino acids. Germline CDR1 reads MRHNA; CDR2 reads SNTAGT. The CDR3 DNA sequence: TGTGCCACCAGGACTAGCGGGAACAATGAGCAGTTCTTC. Its translation: CATRTSGNNEQFF.

The chain uses TRBV27 and TRBJ1-4; perhaps TRBD1 as D (5 bases). The CDR3 runs 14 residues. V was clipped by 9 bases and J by 4 bases, with 15 bases between them. Per the germline V gene, CDR1 is MNHEY and CDR2 is SMNVEV (reference sequence). CDR3 sequence: CASKNQGSNEKLFF. CDR3 bases: TGTGCCAGTAAAAACCAGGGCAGTAATGAAAAACTGTTTTTT.

The J gene is TRBJ1-1, the V gene TRBV18; D remains ambiguous. Germline CDR1 and CDR2: KGHSH and LQKENI. The CDR3 extends over 15 amino acids. The V gene lost 1 base and the J gene lost 3 bases, with 12 bases spanning the gap. DNA of the CDR3: TGTGCCAGCTCACCACTTGGTGGAACCTACACTGAAGCTTTCTTT. It yields the protein CASSPLGGTYTEAFF.